The entry below gives a single T cell receptor (beta chain) sequence along with its context. The data were taken from a study of CD4 T cell repertoires in COVID-19. In germline, CDR1 is MNHEY, CDR2 SVGAGI. Germline trimming cut 0 bases from V and 2 bases from J; bases unmatched to any gene: 0. This CDR3 is built from 15 residues. Assay used: immunoSEQ multiplex PCR; TCRdb lists only in-frame clones, some missing. The repertoire holds 65,000 to 95,000 clones, with about four fifths as singletons. The rearrangement links TRBV6-5 to TRBJ1-2; 10 bases are a match to TRBD1. The source of this sequence is a human donor who had COVID-19. The sample consisted of CD4+ T cells from peripheral blood, taken after recovery from COVID-19. CDR3 loop: CASSYSTGGNYGYTF. The CDR3, as DNA: TGTGCCAGCAGTTACTCGACAGGGGGCAACTATGGCTACACCTTC.